These 13 T cell receptor beta chains were sequenced from one sample in a study of shared clonotypes between healthy human individuals. Using immunoSEQ multiplex PCR, the repertoire was profiled, and TCRdb retains in-frame clones only, with some absent. The repertoire holds about 980,000 clones, 70% to 85% seen once, with around 1.4% in the top ten. The sequenced material came from memory CD4+ T cells sorted from blood. The subset is: CD45RA-negative fraction. Receptors originate from a man between 18 and 29 years old in good health.

The rearrangement uses TRBV5-1 and TRBJ2-7; the D is unclear. Germline CDR1 is SGHRS and CDR2 is YFSETQ. The CDR3 totals 14 residues. V was clipped by 0 bases and J by 5 bases, with 12 bases between them. The CDR3: CASSLGLRVNEQYF. The DNA of the CDR3 is TGCGCCAGCAGCTTGGGGCTCAGAGTCAACGAGCAGTACTTC.

This chain joins TRBV9 and TRBJ2-2; D unresolved. Germline loops: CDR1 SGDLS, CDR2 YYNGEE. Trimming removed 4 bases from V and 6 bases from J, with 13 bases in between. The CDR3 loop spans 14 amino acids. CDR3 nucleotide sequence: TGTGCCAGCAGCTTCGGTGAGAAGGCCGGGGAGCTGTTTTTT. Its protein product is CASSFGEKAGELFF.

This chain joins TRBV19 and TRBJ1-5; D is undetermined. Trimming left V 6 bases short and J 3 bases short, with 6 bases between. Per the germline V gene, CDR1 is LNHDA and CDR2 is SQIVND (reference sequence). The CDR3 contains 12 residues. The CDR3 here is CASRTDNQPQHF. The CDR3 DNA is TGTGCCAGTAGAACGGACAATCAGCCCCAGCATTTT.

Comments on this clone: Other DNA sequences in this sample translate to the same CDR3. The CDR3 loop is CASSLGRNYGYTF. The DNA for the CDR3 is TGTGCCAGCAGCTTGGGACGGAACTATGGCTACACCTTC. The chain joins TRBV5-6 to TRBJ1-2, with D hard to call. Between the trimmed V and J ends, which lost 0 bases and 2 bases, there was a span of 5 bases. The germline V gene encodes CDR1 SGHDT and CDR2 YYEEEE. The CDR3 sequence is 13 residues long.

This clone was counted once. The chain carries TRBV10-2 and TRBJ2-1, with TRBD2 as a possible D gene (5 bases). Germline V lookup: CDR1 WSHSY, CDR2 SAAADI. The CDR3 has 17 amino acids. V gave up 0 bases and J gave up 0 bases, with 12 bases separating them. The CDR3 nucleotides are TGCGCCAGCAGTGAGTCCCCGAGGGCCGGCTCCTACAATGAGCAGTTCTTC. Residues: CASSESPRAGSYNEQFF.

This clone appeared once. The chain links TRBV5-1 to TRBJ2-7; TRBD1 might be the D (6 bases). Trimming left V 4 bases short and J 3 bases short, with 11 bases between. The CDR3 is made up of 13 amino acids. CDR1 and CDR2 from the germline V gene are SGHRS and YFSETQ. CDR3 sequence (DNA): TGCGCCAGCAGCCGACAGGAAAGCTACGAGCAGTACTTC. Amino acids: CASSRQESYEQYF.

This chain uses TRBV27 with TRBJ2-1, with 10 bases identical to TRBD2. This CDR3 contains 14 residues. CDR1 and CDR2 (germline): MNHEY, SMNVEV (reference sequence). The V segment lost 7 bases and the J segment 7 bases; nucleotides outside the gene matches: 7. The CDR3 nucleotides are TGTGCCAGCAAGCCTAGCGGGGGATGGAATGAGCAGTTCTTC. It translates to CASKPSGGWNEQFF.

The CDR3 protein is CASRGNRRGVGERAFF. The CDR3 coding sequence is TGTGCCAGCCGGGGGAACAGAAGAGGGGTCGGGGAGAGGGCTTTCTTT. The genes are TRBV28 and TRBJ1-1; TRBD1 is a possible D gene (5 bases). V gave up 8 bases and J gave up 11 bases, with 30 bases separating them. The CDR3 is 16 amino acids. Germline V gene sequence: CDR1 MDHEN, CDR2 SYDVKM.

This sequence joins TRBV5-6 and TRBJ2-3; D call uncertain. CDR1 and CDR2 from the germline V gene are SGHDT and YYEEEE. V lost 2 bases and J 4 bases, leaving 11 bases between the germline ends. CDR3 length: 14 amino acids. CDR3 sequence reads: CASSLVRVADTQYF. Here the CDR3 DNA reads TGTGCCAGCAGCTTAGTCAGAGTGGCAGATACGCAGTATTTT. Full variable domain (remainder filled in from reference TRBV5-6 and TRBJ2-3): DAGVTQSPTHLIKTRGQQVTLRCSPKSGHDTVSWYQQALGQGPQFIFQYYEEEERQRGNFPDRFSGHQFPNYSSELNVNALLLGDSALYLCASSLVRVADTQYFGPGTRLTVL.

The chain recombines TRBV2 with TRBJ1-5; D not certain. The CDR3 spans 13 residues. V was clipped by 7 bases and J by 8 bases, with 15 bases between them. In germline, CDR1 is SNHLY, CDR2 FYNNEI. CDR3 coding DNA: TGTGCCAGCAACGAGTTTGTTTTCGAGCCCCAGCATTTT. Its protein product is CASNEFVFEPQHF.

The rearrangement joins TRBV11-2 to TRBJ2-2; D tentatively fits TRBD1 or TRBD2 (5 bases each). The CDR3 extends over 13 amino acids. The ends were cut back, 3 bases at V and 4 bases at J, with 6 bases in the middle. Germline V gene sequence: CDR1 SGHAT, CDR2 FQNNGV. This chain's CDR3 is CASSFGTTGELFF. The DNA of the CDR3 is TGTGCCAGCAGCTTCGGGACCACCGGGGAGCTGTTTTTT.

This clone showed up just once. The rearrangement joins TRBV5-1 to TRBJ1-1; D possibly corresponds to TRBD1 (5 bases). The CDR3 runs 14 residues. In germline, CDR1 is SGHRS, CDR2 YFSETQ. The V end lost 2 bases, the J end lost 1 base, and 9 bases lay between the germline ends. For the CDR3, the DNA is TGCGCCAGCAGCTTCCAGGGACGGAACACTGAAGCTTTCTTT. This encodes CASSFQGRNTEAFF.

V is TRBV2 and J is TRBJ1-2; TRBD1 matches 10 bases. The CDR3 contains 15 residues. With V trimmed by 3 bases and J by 8 bases, 9 bases remained unmatched. Per germline, CDR1 SNHLY and CDR2 FYNNEI. The CDR3 nucleotides read TGTGCCAGCAGTGAGAGAACCGGGACAGGGGTCGGCTACACCTTC. Protein sequence: CASSERTGTGVGYTF.